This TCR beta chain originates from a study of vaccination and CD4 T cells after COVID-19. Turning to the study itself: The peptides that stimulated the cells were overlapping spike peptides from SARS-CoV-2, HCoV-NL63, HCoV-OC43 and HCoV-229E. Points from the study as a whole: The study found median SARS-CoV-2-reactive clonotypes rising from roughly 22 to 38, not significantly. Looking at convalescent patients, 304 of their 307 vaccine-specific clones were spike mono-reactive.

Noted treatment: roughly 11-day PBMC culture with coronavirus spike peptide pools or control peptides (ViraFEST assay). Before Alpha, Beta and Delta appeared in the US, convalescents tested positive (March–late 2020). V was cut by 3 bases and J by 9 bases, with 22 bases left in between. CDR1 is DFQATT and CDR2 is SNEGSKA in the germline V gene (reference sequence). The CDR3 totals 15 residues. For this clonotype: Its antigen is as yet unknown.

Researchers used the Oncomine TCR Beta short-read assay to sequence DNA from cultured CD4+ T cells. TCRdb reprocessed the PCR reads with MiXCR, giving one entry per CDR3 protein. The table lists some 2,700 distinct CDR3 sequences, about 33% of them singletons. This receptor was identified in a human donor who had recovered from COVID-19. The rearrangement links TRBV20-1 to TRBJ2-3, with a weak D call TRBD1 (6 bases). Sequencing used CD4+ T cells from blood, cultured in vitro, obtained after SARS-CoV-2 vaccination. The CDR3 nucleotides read TGCAGTGCTAGGGTGGTGGGACACACAAGATCCACGCAGTATTTT. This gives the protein CSARVVGHTRSTQYF.